This record concerns one T cell receptor (beta chain) sequence. What it binds is unknown. This record comes from a study of shared clonotypes between healthy human individuals. General study points: It was observed that 5% to 6% of naive CD4 clonotypes were shared across a handful of donors.

From germline, CDR1 is GTSNPN and CDR2 SVGIG (reference sequence). The V segment lost 5 bases and the J segment 1 base; nucleotides outside the gene matches: 4. This CDR3 comprises 13 residues. Data came from immunoSEQ multiplex PCR; TCRdb stores just in-frame clones and leaves some out. The data contain 2 million to 2.5 million clones, approximately 94% of them singletons. V gene TRBV30 combines with J gene TRBJ1-1; 7 bases are a match to TRBD1. The sequenced sample consisted of naive CD4+ T cells sorted from blood. As for subset: CD45RA+ positively selected. The receptor's source is a man younger than 35 in good health. In DNA form, the CDR3 reads TGTGCCTGGGAAGGGACAGCGAACACTGAAGCTTTCTTT. It translates to CAWEGTANTEAFF.